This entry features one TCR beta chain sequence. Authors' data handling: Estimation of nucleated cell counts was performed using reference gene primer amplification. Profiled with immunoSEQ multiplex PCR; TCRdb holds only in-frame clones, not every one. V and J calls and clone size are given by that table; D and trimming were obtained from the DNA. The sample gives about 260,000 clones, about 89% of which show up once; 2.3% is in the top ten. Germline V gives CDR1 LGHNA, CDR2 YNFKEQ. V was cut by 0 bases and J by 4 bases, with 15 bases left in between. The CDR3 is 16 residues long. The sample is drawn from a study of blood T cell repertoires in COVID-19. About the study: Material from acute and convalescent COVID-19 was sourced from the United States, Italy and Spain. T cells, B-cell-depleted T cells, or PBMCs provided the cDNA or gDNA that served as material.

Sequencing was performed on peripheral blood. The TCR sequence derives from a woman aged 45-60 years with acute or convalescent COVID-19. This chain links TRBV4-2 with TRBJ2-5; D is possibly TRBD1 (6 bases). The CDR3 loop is CASSQDKQGESETQYF. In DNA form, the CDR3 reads TGTGCCAGCAGCCAAGATAAACAGGGAGAATCAGAGACCCAGTACTTC.